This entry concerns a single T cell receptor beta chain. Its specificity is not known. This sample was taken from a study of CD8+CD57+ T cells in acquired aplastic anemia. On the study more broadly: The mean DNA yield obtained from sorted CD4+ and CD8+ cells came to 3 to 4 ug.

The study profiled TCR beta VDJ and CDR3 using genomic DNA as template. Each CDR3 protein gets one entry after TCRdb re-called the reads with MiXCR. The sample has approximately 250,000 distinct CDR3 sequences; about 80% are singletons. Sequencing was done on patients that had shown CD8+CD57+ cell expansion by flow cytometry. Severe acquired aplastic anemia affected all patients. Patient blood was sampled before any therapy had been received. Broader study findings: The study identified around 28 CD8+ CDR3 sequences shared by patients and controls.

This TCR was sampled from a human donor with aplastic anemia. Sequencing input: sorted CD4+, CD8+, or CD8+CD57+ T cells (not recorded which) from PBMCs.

In DNA, the CDR3 is TGTGCCAGCGCCTTAGCTAGCTTTCCCGATACGCAGTATTTT. This sequence encodes CASALASFPDTQYF. The chain recombines TRBV11-2 with TRBJ2-3; possibly TRBD2 for D (5 bases). The CDR3 is made up of 14 amino acids. V dropped 8 bases and J dropped 6 bases, with 18 bases sitting between them. Germline V lookup: CDR1 SGHAT, CDR2 FQNNGV.